This T cell receptor (beta chain) was sequenced for a study of cytomegalovirus exposure and HLA in healthy donors. Study-level points and caveats: The authors confirmed in vitro that three CMV-associated chains were specific for CMV antigens. Most TCR sequences were uncommon, yet certain public TCRs appeared in many donors.

The V and J ends lost 6 bases and 6 bases, in that order; junction bases with no gene match: 5. Germline V gives CDR1 LNHDA, CDR2 SQIVND (reference sequence). This CDR3 region has 13 residues. The study ran its PCR with 60 Vbeta and 13 Jbeta primers. Produced via immunoSEQ multiplex PCR; TCRdb's table is partial and in-frame only. Its listing shows about 37,000 clones. In regard to this clone: The target antigen is unknown.

The chain combines TRBV19 with TRBJ2-7; TRBD1 matches 10 bases. The source is a human donor in good health. Sequenced input: PBMCs. The CDR3 DNA reads TGTGCCAGTAGCGACAGGGGGCACGGCGAGCAGTACTTC. Protein: CASSDRGHGEQYF.